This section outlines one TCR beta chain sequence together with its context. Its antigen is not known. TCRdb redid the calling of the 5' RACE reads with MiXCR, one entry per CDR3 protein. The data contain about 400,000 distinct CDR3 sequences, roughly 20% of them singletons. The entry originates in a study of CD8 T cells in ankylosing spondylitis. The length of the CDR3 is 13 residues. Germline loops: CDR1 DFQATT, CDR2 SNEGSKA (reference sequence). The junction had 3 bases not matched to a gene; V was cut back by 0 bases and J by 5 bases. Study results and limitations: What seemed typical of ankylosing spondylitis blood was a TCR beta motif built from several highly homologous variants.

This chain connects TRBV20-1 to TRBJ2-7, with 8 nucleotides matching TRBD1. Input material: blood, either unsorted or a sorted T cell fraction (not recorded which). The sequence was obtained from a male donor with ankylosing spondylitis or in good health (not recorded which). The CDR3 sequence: CSARDRGPDEQYF. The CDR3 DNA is TGCAGTGCTAGAGACAGGGGGCCAGACGAGCAGTACTTC.